This T cell receptor beta chain stems from a study of T-cell reconstitution after alpha-beta-depleted transplantation in children (dated by TCRdb to about 2016). Background on the whole study: T-cell immune reconstitution after TCRalphabeta/CD19-depleted allogeneic hematopoietic cell transplantation in children was quantitatively tracked in the study by means of TCR repertoire profiling.

From its cysteine to its phenylalanine, the CDR3 spans 15 amino acids. The CDR3 DNA has 45 bases and is translated from base 1. V loses 4 bases at its end and J loses 2 bases; junction bases beyond the gene matches: 1. CDR1 and CDR2, looked up from the germline V gene, are SGHVS and FNYEAQ. In its sample, this clonotype was seen many times. Its cognate antigen has yet to be identified. Base qualities are not at hand, and no much larger clone is one base apart. The treatment or condition tag for this specimen amounts to: allogeneic hematopoietic cell transplantation with graft depleted of TCRalphabeta T cells and CD19 B cells. The transplant recipients were children given TCRalphabeta/CD19-depleted allogeneic hematopoietic cell grafts. What the work shows at the level of the full study, not this receptor alone: Apparently early alphabetaT-cell count recovery about two months after transplant reportedly relied on only several hundred rapidly expanded clones derived from non-depleted graft cells. In some patients, high TCRbeta diversity at day 60 was attributed to recipient T cells and intrathymic progenitors that had survived conditioning. Over the following months the frequencies of hyperexpanded clones went down, and after one year T-cell counts and TCRbeta diversity were mostly credited to newly produced T cells.

The library came from PCR. The sequencer listed for this sample is Illumina HiSeq 2500. Molecular barcoding was employed in the preparation of TCR libraries, with unique molecular identifiers being used to normalize TCRbeta repertoire quantification. Using fastp at Q25 and MiXCR, TCRdb reprocessed the public reads and kept productive beta chains. CDR3 protein sequences are deduplicated, and each keeps its most common genes and DNA. The sample table holds 250,000 to 300,000 distinct CDR3 sequences, of which 10% were seen once. The biggest ten clones account for around 7.5% of the sample. The sequence is built from TRBV7-6 and TRBJ2-1, and 11 junction bases match TRBD1. This receptor was obtained from a boy in the first two years of life with acute myeloid leukemia, due to receive a stem cell transplant. The starting material was PBMCs, obtained before TCRalphabeta/CD19-depleted stem cell transplant. The CDR3 protein is CASSSGQGAYNEQFF. The base sequence is TGTGCCAGCAGCTCGGGACAGGGGGCCTACAATGAGCAGTTCTTC. With all but the CDR3 taken from the reference TRBV7-6 and TRBJ2-1 genes, the full variable domain is: GAGVSQSPRYKVTKRGQDVALRCDPISGHVSLYWYRQALGQGPEFLTYFNYEAQQDKSGLPNDRFSAERPEGSISTLTIQRTEQRDSAMYRCASSSGQGAYNEQFFGPGTRLTVL.